Below, 4 T cell receptor beta chains from the same sample are listed, as sequenced in a study of blood T cell repertoires in COVID-19. Profiled with immunoSEQ multiplex PCR; TCRdb holds only in-frame clones, not every one. The repertoire holds nearly 90,000 clones, roughly 70% seen once, with around 14% in the top ten. Sequenced: peripheral blood. The receptors shown here come from a woman over 75 with acute or convalescent COVID-19.

The V and J genes are TRBV5-8 and TRBJ1-2; 7 nucleotides line up with TRBD1. Per the germline V gene, CDR1 is SGHTS and CDR2 is YDEGEE. This CDR3 has 14 residues. The V gene end was trimmed by 0 bases and the J gene end by 7 bases; junction bases not matched to a gene: 6. This CDR3 reads CASSLATQGLGYTF. CDR3 nucleotide sequence: TGTGCCAGCAGCTTGGCAACACAGGGGCTTGGCTACACCTTC. Filled out from reference TRBV5-8 and TRBJ1-2, the complete variable domain reads EAGVTQSPTHLIKTRGQQATLRCSPISGHTSVYWYQQALGLGLQFLLWYDEGEERNRGNFPPRFSGRQFPNYSSELNVNALELEDSALYLCASSLATQGLGYTFGSGTRLTVV.

In nucleotides, the CDR3 is TGTGCCAGCAGCCCCGCCTACGGGGGAGGGACCGGGGAGCTGTTTTTT. Translation: CASSPAYGGGTGELFF. This chain links TRBV11-3 with TRBJ2-2; 7 bases match TRBD2. The CDR3 has 16 amino acids. Per germline, CDR1 SGHNT and CDR2 YENEEA. Losses at the gene ends were 5 bases for V and 5 bases for J; bases not matched to a gene: 11.

This chain connects TRBV11-2 to TRBJ2-2, with TRBD1 matching 9 bases. Germline values: CDR1 SGHAT, CDR2 FQNNGV. J lost 4 bases, V lost 5 bases, and 11 bases had no gene match. The CDR3 is 17 amino acids. The DNA of the CDR3 is TGTGCCAGCAGCGCGAGTGCCGACAGGGGGATCACCGGGGAGCTGTTTTTT. Translation gives CASSASADRGITGELFF.

This clone was seen repeatedly, ten times or more. The rearrangement uses TRBV9 and TRBJ1-5; 7 bases match TRBD1. CDR1 and CDR2 from the germline V gene are SGDLS and YYNGEE. This CDR3 has 15 residues. V shed 0 bases, J shed 5 bases, and the junction held 5 bases outside the gene matches. CDR3 residues: CASSVEGGGDQPQHF. The CDR3 coding sequence is TGTGCCAGCAGCGTAGAAGGGGGCGGCGATCAGCCCCAGCATTTT.